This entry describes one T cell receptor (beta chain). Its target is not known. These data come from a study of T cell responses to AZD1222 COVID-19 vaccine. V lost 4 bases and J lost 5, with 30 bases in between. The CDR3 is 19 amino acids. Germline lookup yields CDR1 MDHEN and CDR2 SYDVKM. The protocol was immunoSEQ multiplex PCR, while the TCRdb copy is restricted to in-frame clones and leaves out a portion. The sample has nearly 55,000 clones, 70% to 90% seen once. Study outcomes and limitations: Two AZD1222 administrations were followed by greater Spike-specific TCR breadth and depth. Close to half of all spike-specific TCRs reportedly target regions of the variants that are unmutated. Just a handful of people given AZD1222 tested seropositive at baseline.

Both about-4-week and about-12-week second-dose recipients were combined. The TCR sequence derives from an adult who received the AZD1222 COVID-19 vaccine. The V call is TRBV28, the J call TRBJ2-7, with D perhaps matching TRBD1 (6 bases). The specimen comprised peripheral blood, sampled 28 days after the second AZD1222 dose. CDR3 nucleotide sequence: TGTGCCAGCAGTTCCCTAAATCAAAGGGGGACCGGGGCGGTCCACGAGCAGTACTTC. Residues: CASSSLNQRGTGAVHEQYF.